The clone carrying this T cell receptor (beta chain) was detected a few times. Full-length variable regions came from constant-region reverse primers plus semi-nested Nested Universal Primer A PCR. TCRdb used MiXCR to reprocess the 5' RACE reads, holding one entry per CDR3 protein. Among around 44,000 distinct CDR3 sequences, 20% to 25% were seen once, and the ten largest hold about 3.8%. V trimming: 5 bases; J trimming: 3 bases; junction bases outside the gene matches: 7. Germline CDR1 reads SGHAT; CDR2 reads FQNNGV. The CDR3 covers 14 residues. Cells sorted as Tregs were CD4+, CD25+ and CD127-/low. The receptor's source is a female donor with breast cancer. Material for sequencing was Tregs sorted from blood. V and J are TRBV11-2 and TRBJ2-7, with 7 bases that match TRBD2. The CDR3 coding sequence is TGTGCCAGCAGCCCGCGGACTAGTATCTACGAGCAGTACTTC. Its translation: CASSPRTSIYEQYF.